These 10 T cell receptor beta chains originate from one sample sequenced in a study of T cell repertoires in cytomegalovirus infection. In TCRdb, the reads were re-called with MiXCR into one record per CDR3 protein. Of hundreds of thousands of distinct CDR3 sequences in the sample, around 6.2% were seen once. The source material was PBMCs. Receptors were obtained from a human donor in good health (CMV status not recorded). Some clones in this sample may be carry-over from other donors' samples.

The chain employs TRBV20-1 and TRBJ2-7, with D tentatively TRBD1 or TRBD2 (6 bases each). Germline V gene sequence: CDR1 DFQATT, CDR2 SNEGSKA (reference sequence). There are 14 residues in the CDR3. With 1 base removed from V and 4 bases from J, the gap between germline ends came to 14 bases. DNA of the CDR3: TGCAGTGCTAGAGTGGAGGGACACCTATACGAGCAGTACTTC. Protein sequence: CSARVEGHLYEQYF.

In its sample, this clonotype was seen many times. The J gene is TRBJ2-2, the V gene TRBV2; 7 bases align to TRBD1. Looked up from germline, CDR1 is SNHLY and CDR2 is FYNNEI. Trimming took 4 bases from V and 1 from J; bases not matched to a gene: 3. The CDR3 consists of 15 residues. CDR3 amino acids: CASSGQGVNTGELFF. The CDR3 DNA follows: TGTGCCAGCAGTGGGCAGGGGGTGAACACCGGGGAGCTGTTTTTT. Looking up the rest from reference TRBV2 and TRBJ2-2 gives the full variable domain: EPEVTQTPSHQVTQMGQEVILRCVPISNHLYFYWYRQILGQKVEFLVSFYNNEISEKSEIFDDQFSVERPDGSNFTLKIRSTKLEDSAMYFCASSGQGVNTGELFFGEGSRLTVL.

The sample holds many counts of this clonotype. The chain combines TRBV6-2 or TRBV6-3 with TRBJ2-7; D is unresolved. Per the germline V gene, CDR1 is MNHEY and CDR2 is SVGEGT. CDR3 length: 14 amino acids. Trimming took 7 bases from V and 4 from J, leaving 17 bases between them. For the CDR3, the DNA is TGTGCCAGCACAAGTAAGAGCAGGCGGTACGAGCAGTACTTC. It codes for CASTSKSRRYEQYF.

This clonotype has a count of ten or more. V and J are TRBV5-1 and TRBJ2-2; D is possibly TRBD1 or TRBD2 (5 bases each). Germline lookup yields CDR1 SGHRS and CDR2 YFSETQ. The ends were cut back, 7 bases at V and 7 bases at J, with 11 bases in the middle. The CDR3 is 12 residues long. CDR3 region: CASSGTDGELFF. CDR3 nucleotide sequence: TGCGCCAGCTCAGGGACGGACGGGGAGCTGTTTTTT.

Many counts were recorded for this clonotype. The rearrangement joins TRBV19 to TRBJ1-2, with 8 bases matching TRBD1. The CDR3 spans 13 residues. V was pared by 11 bases and J by 5 bases, with 10 bases of the junction left unmatched. Germline V CDR1 and CDR2: LNHDA, SQIVND (reference sequence). The CDR3 reads CAASVGTGYGYTF. The DNA for the CDR3 is TGTGCCGCGAGCGTCGGGACAGGTTATGGCTACACCTTC.

This clonotype was observed many times. V usage is TRBV29-1 and J usage is TRBJ2-7, with D uncertain. Trimming took 1 base from V and 4 from J, leaving 5 bases between them. This CDR3 has 11 residues. Germline V gene lookup returns CDR1 SQVTM and CDR2 ANQGSEA. CDR3 coding DNA: TGCAGCGTTGAAGTGGAGTACGAGCAGTACTTC. It translates to CSVEVEYEQYF.

The genes are TRBV7-9 and TRBJ2-7; D unclear. This CDR3 comprises 13 residues. The V end lost 5 bases, the J end lost 6 bases, and 14 bases lay between the germline ends. Germline CDR1 is SEHNR and CDR2 is FQNEAQ (reference sequence). CDR3: CASSQLIGVEQYF. As DNA, the CDR3 is TGTGCCAGCAGCCAACTCATTGGCGTCGAGCAGTACTTC.

This clonotype was counted at least ten times. CDR3 DNA sequence: TGCGCCAGCAGCCAAGCCCTCGAAAAGTGGAGGTACGAGCAGTACTTC. It encodes CASSQALEKWRYEQYF. This chain joins TRBV4-1 and TRBJ2-7, with D maybe TRBD2 (5 bases). This CDR3 is built from 16 residues. Trimming stripped 1 base from V and 4 bases from J, with 17 bases between. The germline V gene encodes CDR1 MGHRA and CDR2 YSYEKL.

Ten or more counts support this clonotype. CDR3 residues: CASSLLVNEQFF. As DNA, the CDR3 is TGTGCCAGCAGCCTACTAGTCAATGAGCAGTTCTTC. This sequence joins TRBV7-9 and TRBJ2-1; D is perhaps TRBD2 (5 bases). V gave up 5 bases and J gave up 6 bases, with 8 bases separating them. This CDR3 is 12 amino acids long. Per germline, CDR1 SEHNR and CDR2 FQNEAQ (reference sequence).

To note about this clonotype: The germline gene is not matched at one end of the junction; a read error may be the cause. This chain joins TRBV29-1 and TRBJ2-3; 9 nucleotides agree with TRBD1. This CDR3 is 16 amino acids long. Germline V lookup: CDR1 SQVTM, CDR2 ANQGSEA. CDR3 DNA sequence: TGCGGCGTCGCCGCGCTCCGGGACAGGGACACAGATACGCAGTATTTT. Its translation: CGVAALRDRDTDTQYF.